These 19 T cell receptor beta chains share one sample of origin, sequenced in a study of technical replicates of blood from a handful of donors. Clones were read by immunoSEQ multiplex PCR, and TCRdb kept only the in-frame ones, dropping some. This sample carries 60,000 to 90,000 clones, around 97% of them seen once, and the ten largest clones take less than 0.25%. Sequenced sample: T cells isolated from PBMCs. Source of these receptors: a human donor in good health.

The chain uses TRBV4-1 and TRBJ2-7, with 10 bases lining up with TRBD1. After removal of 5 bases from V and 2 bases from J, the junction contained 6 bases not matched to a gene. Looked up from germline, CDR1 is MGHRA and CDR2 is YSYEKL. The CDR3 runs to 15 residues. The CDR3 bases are TGCGCCAGCAGCGACCCGACAGGGGGCCCCTACGAGCAGTACTTC. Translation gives CASSDPTGGPYEQYF.

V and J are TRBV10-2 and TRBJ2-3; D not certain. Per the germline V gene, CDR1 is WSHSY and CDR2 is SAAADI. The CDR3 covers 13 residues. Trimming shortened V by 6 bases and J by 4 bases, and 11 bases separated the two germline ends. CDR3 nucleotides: TGCGCCAGCAGCCCCAATGCGGCAGATACGCAGTATTTT. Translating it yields CASSPNAADTQYF.

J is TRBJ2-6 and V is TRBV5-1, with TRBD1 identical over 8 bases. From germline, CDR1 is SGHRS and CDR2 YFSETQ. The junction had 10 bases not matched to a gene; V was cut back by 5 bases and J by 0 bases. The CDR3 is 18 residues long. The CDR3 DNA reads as TGCGCCAGCAGGGGGACAGGAGGTTTCAACTCTGGGGCCAACGTCCTGACTTTC. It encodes CASRGTGGFNSGANVLTF.

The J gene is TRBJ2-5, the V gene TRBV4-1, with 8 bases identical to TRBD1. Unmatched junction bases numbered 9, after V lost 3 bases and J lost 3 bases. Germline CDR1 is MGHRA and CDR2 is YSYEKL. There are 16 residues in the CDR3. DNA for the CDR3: TGCGCCAGCAGCCAGCTTGTGGGGACAGGAAAAGAGACCCAGTACTTC. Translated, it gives CASSQLVGTGKETQYF.

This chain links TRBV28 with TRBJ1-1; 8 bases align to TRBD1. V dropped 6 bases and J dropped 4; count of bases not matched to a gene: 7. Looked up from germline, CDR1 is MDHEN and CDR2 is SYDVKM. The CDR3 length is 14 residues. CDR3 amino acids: CASRELRGLTEAFF. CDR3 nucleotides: TGTGCCAGCAGGGAACTCAGGGGGCTCACTGAAGCTTTCTTT.

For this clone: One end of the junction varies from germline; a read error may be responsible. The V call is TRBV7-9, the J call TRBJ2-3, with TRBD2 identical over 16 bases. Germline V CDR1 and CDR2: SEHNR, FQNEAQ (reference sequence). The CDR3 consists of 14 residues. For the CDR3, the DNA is TGTGCCAGCAGCCCTGGGACTAGCGGGAGGGGTACCTTTTTT. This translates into CASSPGTSGRGTFF.

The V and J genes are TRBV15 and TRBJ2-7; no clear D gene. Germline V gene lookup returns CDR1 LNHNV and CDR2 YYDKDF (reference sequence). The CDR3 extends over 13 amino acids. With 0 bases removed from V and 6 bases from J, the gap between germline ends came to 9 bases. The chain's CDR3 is CATSRDNPGEQYF. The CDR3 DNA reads TGTGCCACCAGCAGAGATAACCCGGGCGAGCAGTACTTC.

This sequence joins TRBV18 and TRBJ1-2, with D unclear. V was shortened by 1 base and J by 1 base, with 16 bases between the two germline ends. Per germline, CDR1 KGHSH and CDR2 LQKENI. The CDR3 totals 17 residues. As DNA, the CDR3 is TGTGCCAGCTCACCACTAGACCCACAGCTTAGTAACTATGGCTACACCTTC. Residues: CASSPLDPQLSNYGYTF. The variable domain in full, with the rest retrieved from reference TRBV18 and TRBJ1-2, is NAGVMQNPRHLVRRRGQEARLRCSPMKGHSHVYWYRQLPEEGLKFMVYLQKENIIDESGMPKERFSAEFPKEGPSILRIQQVVRGDSAAYFCASSPLDPQLSNYGYTFGSGTRLTVV.

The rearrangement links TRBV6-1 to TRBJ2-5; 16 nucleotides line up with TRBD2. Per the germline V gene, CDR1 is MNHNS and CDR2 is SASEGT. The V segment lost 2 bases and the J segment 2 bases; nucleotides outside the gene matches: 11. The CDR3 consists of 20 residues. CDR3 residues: CASSEPGLAGGQFGQETQYF. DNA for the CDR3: TGTGCCAGCAGTGAACCGGGACTAGCGGGGGGGCAATTTGGTCAAGAGACCCAGTACTTC.

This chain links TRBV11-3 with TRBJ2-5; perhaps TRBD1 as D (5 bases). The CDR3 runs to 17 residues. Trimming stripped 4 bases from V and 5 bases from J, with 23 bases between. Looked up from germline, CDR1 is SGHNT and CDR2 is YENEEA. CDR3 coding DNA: TGTGCCAGCAGCTCAACACCCGGGCAGGGCGATCGGGAGACCCAGTACTTC. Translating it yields CASSSTPGQGDRETQYF.

The CDR3, as DNA: TGTGCCAGCAGTCGTGGGAGTCCCTACGAGCAGTACTTC. The encoded protein is CASSRGSPYEQYF. The chain combines TRBV2 with TRBJ2-7; possible D gene TRBD2, 5 bases. The V end lost 5 bases, the J end lost 2 bases, and 10 bases lay between the germline ends. The germline CDR1 and CDR2 sequences are SNHLY and FYNNEI. This CDR3 spans 13 amino acids.

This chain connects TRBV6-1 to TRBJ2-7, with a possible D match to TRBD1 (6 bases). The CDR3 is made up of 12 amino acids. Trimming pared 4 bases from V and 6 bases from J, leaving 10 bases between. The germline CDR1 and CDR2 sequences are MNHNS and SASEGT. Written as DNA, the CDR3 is TGTGCCAGCAGTGGAACAGGGTTCGAGCAGTACTTC. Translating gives CASSGTGFEQYF.

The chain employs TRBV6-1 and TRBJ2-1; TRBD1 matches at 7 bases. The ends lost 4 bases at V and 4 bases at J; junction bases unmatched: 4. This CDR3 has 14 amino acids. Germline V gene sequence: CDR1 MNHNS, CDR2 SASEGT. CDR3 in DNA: TGTGCCAGCAGTGGACAGGGTGGGTACAATGAGCAGTTCTTC. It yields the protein CASSGQGGYNEQFF.

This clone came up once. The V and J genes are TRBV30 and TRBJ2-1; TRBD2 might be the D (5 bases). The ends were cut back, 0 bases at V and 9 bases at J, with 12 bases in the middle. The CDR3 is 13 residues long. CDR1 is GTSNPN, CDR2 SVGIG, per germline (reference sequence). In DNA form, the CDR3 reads TGTGCCTGGAGTGTAGCCCTAGCCGGTGAGCAGTTCTTC. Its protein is CAWSVALAGEQFF.

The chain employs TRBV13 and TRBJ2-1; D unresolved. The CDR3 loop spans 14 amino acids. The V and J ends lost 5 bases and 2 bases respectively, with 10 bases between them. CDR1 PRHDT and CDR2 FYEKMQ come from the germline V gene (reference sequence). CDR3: CASSPINAYNEQFF. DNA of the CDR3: TGTGCCAGCAGCCCCATCAATGCCTACAATGAGCAGTTCTTC.

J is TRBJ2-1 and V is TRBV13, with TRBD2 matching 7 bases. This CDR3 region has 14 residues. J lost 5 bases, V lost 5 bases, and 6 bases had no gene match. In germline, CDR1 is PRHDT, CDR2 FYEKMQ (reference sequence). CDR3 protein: CASSPVGLDNEQFF. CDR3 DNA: TGTGCCAGCAGCCCCGTTGGACTAGACAATGAGCAGTTCTTC.

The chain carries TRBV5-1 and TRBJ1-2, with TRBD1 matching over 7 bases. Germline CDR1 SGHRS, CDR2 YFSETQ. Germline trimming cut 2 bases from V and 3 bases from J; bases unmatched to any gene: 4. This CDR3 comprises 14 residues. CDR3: CASSFRQGDYGYTF. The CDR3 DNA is TGCGCCAGCAGCTTCCGTCAGGGGGACTATGGCTACACCTTC.

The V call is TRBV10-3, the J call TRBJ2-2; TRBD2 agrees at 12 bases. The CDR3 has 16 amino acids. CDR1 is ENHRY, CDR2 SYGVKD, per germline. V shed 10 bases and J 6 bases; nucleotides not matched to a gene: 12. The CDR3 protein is CASDPSGRAYAGELFF. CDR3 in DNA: TGTGCCAGCGATCCTAGCGGGAGGGCTTATGCCGGGGAGCTGTTTTTT.

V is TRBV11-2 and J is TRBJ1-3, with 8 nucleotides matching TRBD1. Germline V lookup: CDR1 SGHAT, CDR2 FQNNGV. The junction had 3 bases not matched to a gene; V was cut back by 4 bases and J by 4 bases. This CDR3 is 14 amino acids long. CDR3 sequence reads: CASSSTGAGNTIYF. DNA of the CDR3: TGTGCCAGCAGCTCGACAGGGGCGGGAAACACCATATATTTT.